The 22 T cell receptor beta chains in this list originate from one sample, sequenced in a study of blood T cell repertoires in COVID-19 (dated by TCRdb to 2018 to 2021). Library prep was done by the immunoSEQ multiplex PCR assay. The immuneACCESS repertoire file appears here via TCRdb, limited to in-frame rearrangements. These files lack a portion of the clones; in checked studies, under half of the deficit traces to unresolved V genes, and the cause of the others is not known. The sample data list about 380,000 clones, and 88% of these were observed just once. The ten largest clonotypes hold 1.2% of the sample. Sequenced sample: PBMCs or T cells enriched from blood (not recorded which). The receptors come from a woman younger than 35 who had recovered from COVID-19.

The rearrangement links TRBV6-5 to TRBJ1-2, with a tentative D call TRBD1 (5 bases). The germline gives CDR1 MNHEY, CDR2 SVGAGI. Trimming stripped 5 bases from V and 5 bases from J, with 9 bases between. CDR3 size: 12 residues. The CDR3 bases are TGTGCCAGCAGTCCTCAGGGTTATGGCTACACCTTC. Its protein is CASSPQGYGYTF.

The chain carries TRBV30 and TRBJ1-2, with 7 bases that match TRBD1. With V trimmed by 3 bases and J by 4 bases, 11 bases remained unmatched. The CDR3 is 15 amino acids. Looked up from germline, CDR1 is GTSNPN and CDR2 is SVGIG (reference sequence). This chain's CDR3 is CAWRPGTVWGYGYTF. CDR3 nucleotide sequence: TGTGCCTGGAGACCCGGGACAGTATGGGGCTATGGCTACACCTTC.

This clone was observed once. The rearrangement links TRBV18 to TRBJ2-3; 13 bases map to TRBD2. The CDR3 is made up of 19 amino acids. Germline CDR1 and CDR2: KGHSH and LQKENI. V trimming: 3 bases; J trimming: 2 bases; junction bases outside the gene matches: 11. The DNA for the CDR3 is TGTGCCAGCTCACCGGAGACCTGGGGGACTAGCGGGATCACAGATACGCAGTATTTT. This sequence encodes CASSPETWGTSGITDTQYF.

The chain combines TRBV28 with TRBJ1-5, with D possibly matching TRBD1 (5 bases). With 3 bases removed from V and 1 base from J, the gap between germline ends came to 10 bases. The CDR3 has 15 residues. Germline assignment: CDR1 MDHEN and CDR2 SYDVKM. Here the CDR3 reads CASSFQGRSNQPQHF. CDR3 DNA sequence: TGTGCCAGCAGTTTCCAGGGTAGGAGCAATCAGCCCCAGCATTTT.

V and J are TRBV19 and TRBJ1-5; D call uncertain. CDR3 length: 13 amino acids. V shed 7 bases and J shed 2 bases, with 9 bases lying between them. Germline V gene sequence: CDR1 LNHDA, CDR2 SQIVND (reference sequence). The CDR3 nucleotides read TGTGCCAGTAAGGTGAGGGGCAATCAGCCCCAGCATTTT. It translates to CASKVRGNQPQHF. The full variable domain, rest sourced from reference TRBV19 and TRBJ1-5, is DGGITQSPKYLFRKEGQNVTLSCEQNLNHDAMYWYRQDPGQGLRLIYYSQIVNDFQKGDIAEGYSVSREKKESFPLTVTSAQKNPTAFYLCASKVRGNQPQHFGDGTRLSIL.

The chain is built from TRBV6-5 and TRBJ1-2; the match to TRBD1 covers 8 bases. The germline gives CDR1 MNHEY, CDR2 SVGAGI. V lost 4 bases, J lost 8 bases, and 3 bases stayed unmatched. The CDR3 contains 12 residues. The CDR3 spells CASSLDRGGYTF. CDR3 coding DNA: TGTGCCAGCAGTTTAGACAGGGGAGGCTACACCTTC.

The chain couples TRBV12-3 or TRBV12-4 to TRBJ1-4, with no clear D. CDR3 length equals 13 residues. The V and J ends lost 4 bases and 8 bases respectively, with 11 bases between them. CDR3 nucleotide sequence: TGTGCCAGCAGTTCCCCGTCTAGGGAAAAACTGTTTTTT. As protein: CASSSPSREKLFF.

This sequence joins TRBV3-1 (or the pseudogene TRBV3-2) and TRBJ1-2, with D unresolved. The length of the CDR3 is 12 residues. Germline loops: CDR1 LGHDT, CDR2 YNNKEL (reference sequence). Trimming cost V 4 bases and J 1 base, with 4 bases left between them. Here the CDR3 DNA reads TGTGCCAGCAGCCCGGGTAACTATGGCTACACCTTC. Amino acid sequence: CASSPGNYGYTF.

The CDR3 nucleotides read TGCGCCAGCAGCCAAGGAAATGAGCGAACCACAGATACGCAGTATTTT. This translates into CASSQGNERTTDTQYF. The V gene is TRBV4-1, the J gene TRBJ2-3; D remains ambiguous. From germline, CDR1 is MGHRA and CDR2 YSYEKL. Trimming removed 1 base from V and 2 bases from J, with 13 bases in between. The length of the CDR3 is 16 residues.

The genes are TRBV30 and TRBJ2-7; D is unclear. The CDR3 length is 12 residues. The V and J ends lost 0 bases and 5 bases respectively, with 8 bases between them. The germline V gene encodes CDR1 GTSNPN and CDR2 SVGIG (reference sequence). The DNA of the CDR3 is TGTGCCTGGAGTGTGATAAACAACGAGCAGTACTTC. It codes for CAWSVINNEQYF.

This sequence joins TRBV30 and TRBJ2-2; 10 nucleotides line up with TRBD1. V dropped 1 base and J dropped 5; count of bases not matched to a gene: 4. The CDR3 has 15 amino acids. Germline V lookup: CDR1 GTSNPN, CDR2 SVGIG (reference sequence). CDR3 nucleotide sequence: TGTGCCTGGAGTGGGGACAGGGGCGAAACCGGGGAGCTGTTTTTT. Translating it yields CAWSGDRGETGELFF.

J is TRBJ1-1 and V is TRBV7-2; D perhaps matches TRBD1 (6 bases). Per the germline V gene, CDR1 is SGHTA and CDR2 is FQGNSA. This CDR3 has 15 residues. The V end was cut by 3 bases, the J end by 1 base, with 12 bases between. CDR3 loop: CASSLSPGQNTEAFF. CDR3 bases: TGTGCCAGCAGCTTGTCTCCGGGACAGAACACTGAAGCTTTCTTT.

V gene TRBV6-5 combines with J gene TRBJ1-4; 7 bases match TRBD1. Trimming at V came to 8 bases and at J to 7 bases, leaving 13 bases not matched to a gene. The germline V gene encodes CDR1 MNHEY and CDR2 SVGAGI. CDR3 length: 15 amino acids. DNA for the CDR3: TGTGCCAGCGGTCTTATAGGGGGCTCTGGTGAAAAACTGTTTTTT. Its protein is CASGLIGGSGEKLFF.

The rearrangement joins TRBV5-1 to TRBJ1-1; no clear D. Germline-derived CDR1 and CDR2 are SGHRS and YFSETQ. The CDR3 contains 16 residues. The V and J ends lost 0 bases and 1 base respectively, with 13 bases between them. CDR3 sequence: CASSLERGYENTEAFF. In DNA, the CDR3 is TGCGCCAGCAGCTTGGAGCGAGGGTATGAGAACACTGAAGCTTTCTTT.

This CDR3 is CAWSGTVSSYNSPLHF. DNA for the CDR3: TGTGCCTGGAGCGGGACTGTGAGCTCCTATAATTCACCCCTCCACTTT. The chain recombines TRBV30 with TRBJ1-6, with D maybe TRBD1 (5 bases). This CDR3 is built from 16 residues. Germline CDR1 is GTSNPN and CDR2 is SVGIG (reference sequence). Trimming took off 3 bases at V and 0 bases at J, with 12 bases between the two ends.

The rearrangement uses TRBV19 and TRBJ1-5; D is possibly TRBD1 (6 bases). This CDR3 contains 15 residues. CDR1 and CDR2 from the germline V gene are LNHDA and SQIVND (reference sequence). The V end lost 8 bases, the J end lost 4 bases, and 18 bases lay between the germline ends. The CDR3 region has the DNA TGTGCCAGTTCAGTACAGGGCGGTAGTAATCAGCCCCAGCATTTT. This gives the protein CASSVQGGSNQPQHF.

The chain joins TRBV2 to TRBJ1-6; D may be TRBD1 (5 bases). Germline V gene sequence: CDR1 SNHLY, CDR2 FYNNEI. The CDR3 covers 12 residues. This CDR3 is CAGAAQNSPLHF. CDR3 DNA: TGTGCTGGGGCAGCTCAAAATTCACCCCTCCACTTT. The variable domain in full, with the rest retrieved from reference TRBV2 and TRBJ1-6, is EPEVTQTPSHQVTQMGQEVILRCVPISNHLYFYWYRQILGQKVEFLVSFYNNEISEKSEIFDDQFSVERPDGSNFTLKIRSTKLEDSAMYFCAGAAQNSPLHFGNGTRLTVT.

The chain employs TRBV2 and TRBJ1-2, with 9 positions matching TRBD1. CDR3 size: 14 residues. CDR1 and CDR2 from the germline V gene are SNHLY and FYNNEI. The junction had 0 bases not matched to a gene; V was cut back by 0 bases and J by 4 bases. The CDR3 nucleotides are TGTGCCAGCAGTGAAGCGGGACAGGGCTATGGCTACACCTTC. This translates into CASSEAGQGYGYTF.

The chain recombines TRBV19 with TRBJ1-1; 7 bases map to TRBD1. Looked up from germline, CDR1 is LNHDA and CDR2 is SQIVND (reference sequence). The CDR3 is 15 residues long. J gave up 0 bases and V 4 bases, and 5 bases lay outside the gene matches. DNA of the CDR3: TGTGCCAGTAGTACCGGACAGGTCATGAACACTGAAGCTTTCTTT. This gives the protein CASSTGQVMNTEAFF.

This chain's CDR3 is CASSLRGQGGYGNTIYF. The CDR3 nucleotides are TGTGCCAGTAGTCTAAGGGGACAGGGAGGATATGGAAACACCATATATTTT. The J gene is TRBJ1-3, the V gene TRBV19, with TRBD1 identical over 9 bases. The CDR3 is 17 amino acids. After removal of 5 bases from V and 3 bases from J, the junction contained 11 bases not matched to a gene. CDR1 and CDR2 (germline): LNHDA, SQIVND (reference sequence).

With regard to this clone: The germline gene is not matched at one end of the junction; a read error may be the cause. The J gene is TRBJ1-2, the V gene TRBV5-1; 8 nucleotides line up with TRBD1. The CDR3 is made up of 14 amino acids. Germline values: CDR1 SGHRS, CDR2 YFSETQ. In DNA form, the CDR3 reads TGCGCCAGCAGCCGGGGGACAGGACCACTTAAAGGCTCGTTC. Its protein is CASSRGTGPLKGSF. Full variable domain (remainder filled in from reference TRBV5-1 and TRBJ1-2): KAGVTQTPRYLIKTRGQQVTLSCSPISGHRSVSWYQQTPGQGLQFLFEYFSETQRNKGNFPGRFSGRQFSNSRSEMNVSTLELGDSALYLCASSRGTGPLKGSFGSGTRLTVV.

The rearrangement uses TRBV19 and TRBJ2-7; D might be TRBD1 (5 bases). CDR1 and CDR2 from the germline V gene are LNHDA and SQIVND (reference sequence). The V and J ends lost 3 bases and 5 bases respectively, with 23 bases between them. The CDR3 is made up of 17 amino acids. CDR3 DNA sequence: TGTGCCAGTAGTATCGATCGCGCTGTCAGGGCGATGCACGAGCAGTACTTC. It codes for CASSIDRAVRAMHEQYF.